These 17 T cell receptor beta chains were all obtained from the same sample, sequenced in a study of T cell responses to AZD1222 COVID-19 vaccine. TCRdb's table, derived via immunoSEQ multiplex PCR, lists solely in-frame clones and lacks some. Found here are 150,000 to 200,000 clones, approximately 93% of them singletons; the top ten hold 0.7% to 0.9%. Sample: peripheral blood, taken on day 0 of AZD1222 vaccination. All receptors derive from an adult in good health.

The chain combines TRBV6-5 with TRBJ2-3, with 7 bases identical to TRBD2. Germline V gives CDR1 MNHEY, CDR2 SVGAGI. The CDR3 extends over 13 amino acids. V lost 4 bases to trimming and J lost 5 bases; unmatched junction nucleotides: 3. The CDR3 loop reads CASSWGGIDTQYF. The CDR3 DNA reads as TGTGCCAGCAGTTGGGGGGGGATAGATACGCAGTATTTT.

This chain uses TRBV5-1 with TRBJ1-1; TRBD1 aligns across 7 bases. Germline V gene data show CDR1 as SGHRS and CDR2 as YFSETQ. This CDR3 has 14 amino acids. V was clipped by 5 bases and J by 1 base; unmatched bases: 5. CDR3 nucleotide sequence: TGCGCCAGCAGTGACCCAGGGGGGAACACTGAAGCTTTCTTT. It codes for CASSDPGGNTEAFF. The variable domain in full, with the rest retrieved from reference TRBV5-1 and TRBJ1-1, is KAGVTQTPRYLIKTRGQQVTLSCSPISGHRSVSWYQQTPGQGLQFLFEYFSETQRNKGNFPGRFSGRQFSNSRSEMNVSTLELGDSALYLCASSDPGGNTEAFFGQGTRLTVV.

In DNA form, the CDR3 reads TGTGCCAGCAGTTTATGGCTCTCCGATGGCTACACCTTC. It specifies CASSLWLSDGYTF. The rearrangement uses TRBV28 and TRBJ1-2; D is undetermined. Trimming cost V 0 bases and J 6 bases, with 8 bases left between them. The CDR3 totals 13 residues. Germline assignment: CDR1 MDHEN and CDR2 SYDVKM.

The chain has TRBV3-1 (or the pseudogene TRBV3-2) and TRBJ2-5, with 9 bases fitting TRBD1. The CDR3 loop spans 15 amino acids. Germline CDR1 is LGHDT and CDR2 is YNNKEL (reference sequence). Germline trimming cut 3 bases from V and 5 bases from J; bases unmatched to any gene: 7. The CDR3 sequence: CASSQGQGLGETQYF. DNA for the CDR3: TGTGCCAGCAGCCAGGGACAGGGCTTGGGGGAGACCCAGTACTTC.

The rearrangement links TRBV30 to TRBJ1-1; a possible D gene is TRBD1 (5 bases). The CDR3 totals 13 residues. Between the trimmed V and J ends, which lost 4 bases and 4 bases, there was a span of 13 bases. Germline CDR1 reads GTSNPN; CDR2 reads SVGIG (reference sequence). The CDR3 here is CAWNSQGSTEAFF. The CDR3 coding sequence is TGTGCCTGGAACTCCCAGGGATCCACTGAAGCTTTCTTT.

The chain recombines TRBV14 with TRBJ2-3, with D unclear. The CDR3 contains 14 residues. Germline CDR1 SGHDN, CDR2 FVKESK. Deletions cut 3 bases from V and 6 bases from J, with 13 bases between. Written as DNA, the CDR3 is TGTGCCAGCAGCCACCCGAGTAATCGGGATACGCAGTATTTT. Protein sequence: CASSHPSNRDTQYF. The whole variable domain, filled in from reference TRBV14 and TRBJ2-3, reads EAGVTQFPSHSVIEKGQTVTLRCDPISGHDNLYWYRRVMGKEIKFLLHFVKESKQDESGMPNNRFLAERTGGTYSTLKVQPAELEDSGVYFCASSHPSNRDTQYFGPGTRLTVL.

The chain carries TRBV5-5 and TRBJ2-7, with TRBD2 as a possible D gene (5 bases). Germline V CDR1 and CDR2: SGHKS, YYEKEE (reference sequence). Trimming pared 4 bases from V and 1 base from J, leaving 12 bases between. CDR3 length: 14 amino acids. CDR3 bases: TGTGCCAGCAGCCCCCTAGAGGGTTCCTACGAGCAGTACTTC. It encodes CASSPLEGSYEQYF.

The CDR3 reads CASSLDWGRVYEQYF. In DNA, the CDR3 is TGCGCCAGCAGCTTGGATTGGGGAAGAGTATACGAGCAGTACTTC. The V and J genes are TRBV5-1 and TRBJ2-7; D gene ambiguous. Germline CDR1 and CDR2: SGHRS and YFSETQ. This CDR3 spans 15 amino acids. Deletions cut 0 bases from V and 4 bases from J, with 14 bases between.

CDR3 sequence (DNA): TGTGCCAGCAGCTTAGTGTGGGACACTGAAGCTTTCTTT. Protein: CASSLVWDTEAFF. V usage is TRBV7-2 and J usage is TRBJ1-1; D remains unclear. In germline, CDR1 is SGHTA, CDR2 FQGNSA. V was trimmed by 1 base and J by 3 bases, leaving 6 bases between them. The CDR3 length is 13 residues.

The chain combines TRBV5-1 with TRBJ2-3; no definite D call. V shed 0 bases and J shed 2 bases, with 10 bases lying between them. The CDR3 sequence is 15 residues long. From germline, CDR1 is SGHRS and CDR2 YFSETQ. The CDR3, as DNA: TGCGCCAGCAGCTTGGTCTCCCCCCCCACAGATACGCAGTATTTT. Encoded protein: CASSLVSPPTDTQYF.

The chain combines TRBV18 with TRBJ1-4, with D possibly TRBD1 on 5 matching bases. Trimming took 3 bases from V and 7 from J, leaving 9 bases between them. CDR3 length: 13 amino acids. CDR1 and CDR2 from the germline V gene are KGHSH and LQKENI. The CDR3 protein is CASSPRDLEKLFF. The CDR3 DNA follows: TGTGCCAGCTCACCCCGGGACCTTGAAAAACTGTTTTTT.

V is TRBV6-5 and J is TRBJ2-7; TRBD1 agrees at 11 bases. The CDR3 consists of 15 residues. V lost 0 bases and J lost 6; bases outside the gene matches: 4. Germline loops: CDR1 MNHEY, CDR2 SVGAGI. The CDR3: CASSYSGDRGSEQYF. The CDR3 nucleotides are TGTGCCAGCAGTTACTCGGGGGACAGGGGGAGCGAGCAGTACTTC.

The V and J genes are TRBV5-4 and TRBJ1-1; D remains unclear. Germline V CDR1 and CDR2: SGHNT, YYREEE (reference sequence). Trimming pared 0 bases from V and 1 base from J, leaving 7 bases between. This CDR3 has 14 residues. In nucleotides, the CDR3 is TGTGCCAGCAGCTTGGGTGGGGAGAACACTGAAGCTTTCTTT. It yields the protein CASSLGGENTEAFF.

The chain's CDR3 is CSARERTGQYF. CDR3 nucleotide sequence: TGCAGTGCTAGAGAACGGACGGGGCAGTACTTC. The gene calls are TRBV20-1 and TRBJ2-7; D uncertain. CDR1 DFQATT and CDR2 SNEGSKA come from the germline V gene (reference sequence). V dropped 0 bases and J dropped 9 bases, with 9 bases sitting between them. This CDR3 region has 11 residues.

This clone came up once. The chain has TRBV6-5 and TRBJ1-1; TRBD1 aligns across 7 bases. The trim removed 6 bases at V and 4 bases at J, leaving 5 bases unmatched. CDR1 and CDR2 (germline): MNHEY, SVGAGI. This CDR3 spans 13 amino acids. The CDR3 loop reads CASRTTGFTEAFF. CDR3 DNA sequence: TGTGCCAGCAGGACGACAGGGTTCACTGAAGCTTTCTTT.

The chain couples TRBV19 to TRBJ1-4, with 9 bases matching TRBD1. In germline, CDR1 is LNHDA, CDR2 SQIVND (reference sequence). The CDR3 totals 14 residues. J was trimmed by 7 bases and V by 7 bases; bases with no gene match: 7. The CDR3 bases are TGTGCCAGTAAGGGGACAGGGACTGCTGAAAAACTGTTTTTT. As protein: CASKGTGTAEKLFF.

This chain connects TRBV19 to TRBJ2-7; 11 nucleotides agree with TRBD1. Germline values: CDR1 LNHDA, CDR2 SQIVND (reference sequence). J lost 2 bases, V lost 11 bases, and 8 bases had no gene match. The CDR3 contains 14 residues. CDR3 protein: CASRPGQGAYEQYF. The CDR3 DNA reads TGTGCCTCCAGGCCGGGACAGGGGGCCTACGAGCAGTACTTC.